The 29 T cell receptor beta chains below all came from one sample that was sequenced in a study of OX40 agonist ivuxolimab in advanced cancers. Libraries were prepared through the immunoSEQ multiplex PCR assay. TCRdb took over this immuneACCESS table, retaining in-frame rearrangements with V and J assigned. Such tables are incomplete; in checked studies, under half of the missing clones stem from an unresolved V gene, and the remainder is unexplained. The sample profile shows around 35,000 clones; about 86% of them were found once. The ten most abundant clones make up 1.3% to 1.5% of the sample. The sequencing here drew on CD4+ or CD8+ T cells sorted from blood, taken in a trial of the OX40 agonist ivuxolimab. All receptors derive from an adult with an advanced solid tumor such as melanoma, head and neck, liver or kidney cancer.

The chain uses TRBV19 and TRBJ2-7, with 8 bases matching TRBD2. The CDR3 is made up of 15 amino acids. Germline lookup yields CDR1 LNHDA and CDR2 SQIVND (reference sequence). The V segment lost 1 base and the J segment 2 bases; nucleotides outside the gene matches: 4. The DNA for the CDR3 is TGTGCCAGTAGTATAGGGCGGGAGGCCGCCTACGAGCAGTACTTC. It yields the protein CASSIGREAAYEQYF.

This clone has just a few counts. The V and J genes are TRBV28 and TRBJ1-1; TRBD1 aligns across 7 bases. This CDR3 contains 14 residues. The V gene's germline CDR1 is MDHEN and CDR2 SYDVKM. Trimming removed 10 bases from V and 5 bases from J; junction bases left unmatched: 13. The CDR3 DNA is TGTGCCACCATATCCCCGACAGGGAGTACTGAAGCTTTCTTT. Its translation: CATISPTGSTEAFF.

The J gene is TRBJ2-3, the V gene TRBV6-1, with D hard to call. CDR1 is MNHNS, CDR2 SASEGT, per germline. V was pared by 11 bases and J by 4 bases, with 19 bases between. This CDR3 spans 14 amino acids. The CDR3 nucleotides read TGTGCCCTACGCCGAGGTCACCTGGCAGATACGCAGTATTTT. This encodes CALRRGHLADTQYF.

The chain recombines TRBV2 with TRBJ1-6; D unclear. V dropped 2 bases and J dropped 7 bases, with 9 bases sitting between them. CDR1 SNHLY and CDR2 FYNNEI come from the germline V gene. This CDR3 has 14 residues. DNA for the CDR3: TGTGCCAGCAGTGAACGGCGGTGGAATTCACCCCTCCACTTT. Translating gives CASSERRWNSPLHF.

Here the CDR3 reads CASSLSSPVYEQYF. The CDR3 DNA reads as TGTGCCAGCTCACTGTCGTCCCCGGTCTACGAGCAGTACTTC. This sequence joins TRBV18 and TRBJ2-7, with D unclear. The germline gives CDR1 KGHSH, CDR2 LQKENI. This CDR3 is 14 amino acids long. V was pared by 4 bases and J by 3 bases, with 13 bases between.

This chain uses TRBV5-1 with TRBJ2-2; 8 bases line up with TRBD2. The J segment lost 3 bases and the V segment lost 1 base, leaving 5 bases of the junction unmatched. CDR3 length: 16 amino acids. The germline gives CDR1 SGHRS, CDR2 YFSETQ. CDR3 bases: TGCGCCAGCAGCTTGTCTCCGGGAGGGGACACCGGGGAGCTGTTTTTT. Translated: CASSLSPGGDTGELFF.

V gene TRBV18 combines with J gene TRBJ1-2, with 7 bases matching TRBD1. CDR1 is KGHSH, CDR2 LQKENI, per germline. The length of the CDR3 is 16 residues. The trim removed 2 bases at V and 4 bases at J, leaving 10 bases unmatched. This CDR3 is CASSPTDRDSFYGYTF. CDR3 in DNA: TGTGCCAGCTCACCAACTGACCGGGACAGCTTCTATGGCTACACCTTC.

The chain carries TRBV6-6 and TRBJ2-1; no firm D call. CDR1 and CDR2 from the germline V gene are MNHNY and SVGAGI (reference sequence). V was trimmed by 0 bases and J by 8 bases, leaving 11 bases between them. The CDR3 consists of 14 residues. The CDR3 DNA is TGTGCCAGCAGTTACTCGGGCAGGCTGGATGAGCAGTTCTTC. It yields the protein CASSYSGRLDEQFF.

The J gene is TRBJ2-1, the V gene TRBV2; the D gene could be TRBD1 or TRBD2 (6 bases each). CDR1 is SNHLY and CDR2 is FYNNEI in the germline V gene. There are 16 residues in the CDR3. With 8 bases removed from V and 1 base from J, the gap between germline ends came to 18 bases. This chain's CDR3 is CASSEEGVSSYNEQFF. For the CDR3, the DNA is TGTGCCAGCTCTGAGGAGGGGGTTAGTTCCTACAATGAGCAGTTCTTC.

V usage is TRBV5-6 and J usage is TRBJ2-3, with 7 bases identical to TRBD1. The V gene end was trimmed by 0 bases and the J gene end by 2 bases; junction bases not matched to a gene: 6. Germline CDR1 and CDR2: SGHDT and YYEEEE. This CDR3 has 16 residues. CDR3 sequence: CASSLGPGQTTDTQYF. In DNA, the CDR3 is TGTGCCAGCAGCTTGGGGCCGGGACAGACCACAGATACGCAGTATTTT. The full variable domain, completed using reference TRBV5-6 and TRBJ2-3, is DAGVTQSPTHLIKTRGQQVTLRCSPKSGHDTVSWYQQALGQGPQFIFQYYEEEERQRGNFPDRFSGHQFPNYSSELNVNALLLGDSALYLCASSLGPGQTTDTQYFGPGTRLTVL.

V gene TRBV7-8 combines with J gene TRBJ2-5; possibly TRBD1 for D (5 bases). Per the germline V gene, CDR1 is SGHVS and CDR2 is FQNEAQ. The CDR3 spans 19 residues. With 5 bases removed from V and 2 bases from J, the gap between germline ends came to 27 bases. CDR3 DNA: TGTGCCAGCAGCCTCCATCGGTCGCAGGGCGGCCAGCTACAAGAGACCCAGTACTTC. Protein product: CASSLHRSQGGQLQETQYF. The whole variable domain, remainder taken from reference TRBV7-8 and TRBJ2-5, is GAGVSQSPRYKVAKRGQDVALRCDPISGHVSLFWYQQALGQGPEFLTYFQNEAQLDKSGLPSDRFFAERPEGSVSTLKIQRTQQEDSAVYLCASSLHRSQGGQLQETQYFGPGTRLLVL.

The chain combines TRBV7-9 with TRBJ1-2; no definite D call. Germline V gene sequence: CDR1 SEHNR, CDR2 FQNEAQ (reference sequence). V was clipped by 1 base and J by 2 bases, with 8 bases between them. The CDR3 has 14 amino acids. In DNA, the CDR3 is TGTGCCAGCAGCTTAGGGGTTCAAAACTATGGCTACACCTTC. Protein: CASSLGVQNYGYTF.

CDR3 protein: CASLGSGNNEQFF. CDR3 DNA: TGTGCCAGCTTGGGTTCCGGAAACAATGAGCAGTTCTTC. This chain connects TRBV6-6 to TRBJ2-1; D uncertain. V shed 8 bases and J shed 5 bases, with 13 bases lying between them. Germline CDR1 and CDR2: MNHNY and SVGAGI (reference sequence). The CDR3 extends over 13 amino acids.

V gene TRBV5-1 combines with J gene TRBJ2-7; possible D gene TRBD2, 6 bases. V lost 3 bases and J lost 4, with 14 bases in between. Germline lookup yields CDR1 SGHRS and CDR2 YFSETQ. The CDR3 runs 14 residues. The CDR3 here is CASSYTGGPYEQYF. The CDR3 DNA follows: TGCGCCAGCAGCTATACTGGAGGGCCTTACGAGCAGTACTTC.

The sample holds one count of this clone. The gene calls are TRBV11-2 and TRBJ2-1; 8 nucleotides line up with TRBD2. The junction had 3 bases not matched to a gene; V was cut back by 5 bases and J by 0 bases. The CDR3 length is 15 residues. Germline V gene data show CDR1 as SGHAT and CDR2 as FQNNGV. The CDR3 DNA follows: TGTGCCAGCAGCCTCAGCGGGAGCTCCTACAATGAGCAGTTCTTC. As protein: CASSLSGSSYNEQFF.

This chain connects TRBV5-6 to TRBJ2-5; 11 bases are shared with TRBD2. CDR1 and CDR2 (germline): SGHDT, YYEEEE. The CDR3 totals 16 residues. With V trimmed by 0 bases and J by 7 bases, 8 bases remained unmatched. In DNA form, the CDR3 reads TGTGCCAGCAGCTTGGTAGTAGCGGGGGGGCCCAGGACCCAGTACTTC. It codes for CASSLVVAGGPRTQYF.

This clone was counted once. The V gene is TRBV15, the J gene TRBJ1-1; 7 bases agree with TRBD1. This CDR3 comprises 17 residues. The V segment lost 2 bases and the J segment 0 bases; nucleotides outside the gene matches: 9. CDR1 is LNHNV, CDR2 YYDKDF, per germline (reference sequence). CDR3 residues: CATSRSRDSYMNTEAFF. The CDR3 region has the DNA TGTGCCACCAGCAGATCCCGGGACAGTTACATGAACACTGAAGCTTTCTTT. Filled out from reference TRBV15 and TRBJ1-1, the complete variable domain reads DAMVIQNPRYQVTQFGKPVTLSCSQTLNHNVMYWYQQKSSQAPKLLFHYYDKDFNNEADTPDNFQSRRPNTSFCFLDIRSPGLGDTAMYLCATSRSRDSYMNTEAFFGQGTRLTVV.

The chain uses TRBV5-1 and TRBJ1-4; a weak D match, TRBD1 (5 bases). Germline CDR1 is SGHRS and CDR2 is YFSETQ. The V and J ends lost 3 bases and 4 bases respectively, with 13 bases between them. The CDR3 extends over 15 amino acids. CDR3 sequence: CASSWIGANNEKLFF. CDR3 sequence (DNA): TGCGCCAGCAGCTGGATAGGGGCGAATAATGAAAAACTGTTTTTT.

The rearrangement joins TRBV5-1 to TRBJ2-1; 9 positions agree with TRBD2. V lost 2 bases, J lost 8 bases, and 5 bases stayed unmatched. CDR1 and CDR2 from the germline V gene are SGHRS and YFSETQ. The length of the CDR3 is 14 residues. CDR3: CASSFLGLADEQFF. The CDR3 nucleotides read TGCGCCAGCAGCTTTCTGGGACTAGCCGATGAGCAGTTCTTC.

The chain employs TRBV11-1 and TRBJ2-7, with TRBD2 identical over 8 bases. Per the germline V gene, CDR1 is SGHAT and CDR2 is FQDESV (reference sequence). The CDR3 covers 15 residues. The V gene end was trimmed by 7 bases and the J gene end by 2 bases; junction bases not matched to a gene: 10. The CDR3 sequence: CASTVSGRGAYEQYF. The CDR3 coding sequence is TGTGCCAGCACCGTTTCGGGGCGGGGGGCCTACGAGCAGTACTTC.

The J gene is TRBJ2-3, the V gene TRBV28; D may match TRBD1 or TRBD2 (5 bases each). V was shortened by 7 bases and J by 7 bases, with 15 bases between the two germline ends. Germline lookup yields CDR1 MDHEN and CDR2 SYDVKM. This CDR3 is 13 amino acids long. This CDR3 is CASNPEGRNTQYF. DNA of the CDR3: TGTGCCAGCAACCCCGAGGGGAGAAATACGCAGTATTTT.

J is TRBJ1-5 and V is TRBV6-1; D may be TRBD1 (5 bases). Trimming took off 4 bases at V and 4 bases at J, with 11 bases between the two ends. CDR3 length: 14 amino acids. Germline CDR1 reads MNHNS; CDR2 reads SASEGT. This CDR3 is CASSVTVGNQPQHF. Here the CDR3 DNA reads TGTGCCAGCAGTGTGACAGTTGGGAATCAGCCCCAGCATTTT.

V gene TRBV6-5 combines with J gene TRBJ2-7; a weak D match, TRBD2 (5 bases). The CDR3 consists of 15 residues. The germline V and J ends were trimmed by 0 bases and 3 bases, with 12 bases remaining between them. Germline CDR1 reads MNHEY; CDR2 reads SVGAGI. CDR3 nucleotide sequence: TGTGCCAGCAGTTACTCCGGGGAGTGGATCTACGAGCAGTACTTC. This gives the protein CASSYSGEWIYEQYF.

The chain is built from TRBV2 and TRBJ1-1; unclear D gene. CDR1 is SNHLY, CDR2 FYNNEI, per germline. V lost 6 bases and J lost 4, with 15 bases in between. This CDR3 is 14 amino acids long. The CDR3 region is CASRDSAIITEAFF. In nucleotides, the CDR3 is TGTGCCAGCAGGGACTCCGCGATAATCACTGAAGCTTTCTTT.

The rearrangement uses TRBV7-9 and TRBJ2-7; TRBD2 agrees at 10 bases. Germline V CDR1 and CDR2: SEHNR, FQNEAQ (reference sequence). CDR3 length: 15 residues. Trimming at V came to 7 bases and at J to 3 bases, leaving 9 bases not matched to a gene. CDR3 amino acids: CASITALAGVYEQYF. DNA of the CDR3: TGTGCCAGCATCACTGCCCTAGCGGGGGTCTACGAGCAGTACTTC.

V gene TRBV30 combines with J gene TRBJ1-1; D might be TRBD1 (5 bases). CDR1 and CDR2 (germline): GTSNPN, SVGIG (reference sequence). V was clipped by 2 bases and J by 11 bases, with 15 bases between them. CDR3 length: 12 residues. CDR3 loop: CAWSRQPAVAFF. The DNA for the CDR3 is TGTGCCTGGAGTCGACAGCCCGCAGTGGCTTTCTTT.

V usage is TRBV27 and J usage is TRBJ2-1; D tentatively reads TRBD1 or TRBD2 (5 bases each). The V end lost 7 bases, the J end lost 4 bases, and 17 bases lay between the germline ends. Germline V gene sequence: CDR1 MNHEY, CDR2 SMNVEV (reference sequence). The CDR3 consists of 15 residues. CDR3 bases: TGTGCCAGCAATCGATTAGGGACGGAATACAATGAGCAGTTCTTC. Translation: CASNRLGTEYNEQFF.

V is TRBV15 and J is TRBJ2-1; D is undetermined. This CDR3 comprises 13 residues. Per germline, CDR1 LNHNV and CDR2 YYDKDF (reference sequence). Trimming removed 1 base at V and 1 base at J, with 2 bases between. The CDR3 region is CATSRGSYNEQFF. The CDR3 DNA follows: TGTGCCACCAGCAGAGGGTCCTACAATGAGCAGTTCTTC.

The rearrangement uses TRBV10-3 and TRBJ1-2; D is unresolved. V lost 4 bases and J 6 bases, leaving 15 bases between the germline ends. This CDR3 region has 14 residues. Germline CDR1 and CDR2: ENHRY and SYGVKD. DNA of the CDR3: TGTGCCATCAGTGGCATGCCTCGGTCGAATGGCTACACCTTC. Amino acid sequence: CAISGMPRSNGYTF.